One and the same sample provided the 20 T cell receptor beta chains below, sequenced in a study of cytomegalovirus exposure and HLA in healthy donors. The PCR ran on 60 Vbeta and 13 Jbeta primers. Clones were sequenced by immunoSEQ multiplex PCR, and TCRdb holds only the in-frame ones, with some missing. This sample carries about 200,000 clones, more than 80% of them seen once, and the ten largest clones take around 3%. Material: PBMCs. Every receptor here comes from a man aged 25-40 years in good health and CMV-seronegative.

The chain uses TRBV4-2 and TRBJ1-2, with D possibly being TRBD1 (6 bases). This CDR3 region has 15 residues. V lost 0 bases and J lost 5, with 13 bases in between. Looked up from germline, CDR1 is LGHNA and CDR2 is YNFKEQ. For the CDR3, the DNA is TGTGCCAGCAGCCAAGATTTGGACAGCCTGTATGGCTACACCTTC. This translates into CASSQDLDSLYGYTF.

The V call is TRBV15, the J call TRBJ1-5, with 12 bases aligning to TRBD1. V gave up 0 bases and J gave up 4 bases; unmatched junction bases: 7. The CDR3 covers 18 residues. Germline V gene lookup returns CDR1 LNHNV and CDR2 YYDKDF (reference sequence). The CDR3 spells CATSREGGTGGRNQPQHF. The CDR3 DNA sequence: TGTGCCACCAGCAGAGAGGGGGGGACAGGGGGCCGGAATCAGCCCCAGCATTTT. Filled out from reference TRBV15 and TRBJ1-5, the complete variable domain reads DAMVIQNPRYQVTQFGKPVTLSCSQTLNHNVMYWYQQKSSQAPKLLFHYYDKDFNNEADTPDNFQSRRPNTSFCFLDIRSPGLGDTAMYLCATSREGGTGGRNQPQHFGDGTRLSIL.

Of note for this clone: At one end the junction does not follow the germline gene, possibly because of a read error. The chain uses TRBV7-8 and TRBJ2-5, with TRBD2 as a possible D gene (7 bases). The germline V gene has CDR1 SGHVS and CDR2 FQNEAQ. The CDR3 runs to 16 residues. In DNA form, the CDR3 reads TGTGCCAGCAGCTTAGGGGCGGGGGCTATGGGGGAGACCCGGTACTTC. This sequence encodes CASSLGAGAMGETRYF.

This chain connects TRBV21-1 to TRBJ1-1; the table calls TRBD1, which could not be checked here. TRBV21-1 is shown as a pseudogene. The CDR3 has 13 amino acids. The CDR3 sequence is CASVKRGYTEAFF. The DNA of the CDR3 is TGTGCCAGCGTTAAAAGGGGGTACACTGAAGCTTTCTTT.

This chain joins TRBV4-1 and TRBJ2-6; TRBD1 might be the D (5 bases). The CDR3 has 19 amino acids. Germline assignment: CDR1 MGHRA and CDR2 YSYEKL. V was shortened by 2 bases and J by 1 base, with 18 bases between the two germline ends. Here the CDR3 DNA reads TGCGCCAGCAGCCAATCCTCGGGCAGGGTGTCGTCTGGGGCCAACGTCCTGACTTTC. It encodes CASSQSSGRVSSGANVLTF.

A single count supports this clone. The sample has other DNA sequences that encode this CDR3 too. V is TRBV5-5 and J is TRBJ1-2, with 10 nucleotides matching TRBD1. J lost 7 bases, V lost 0 bases, and 3 bases had no gene match. The CDR3 is 14 residues long. Per germline, CDR1 SGHKS and CDR2 YYEKEE (reference sequence). The CDR3 protein is CASSLGQGAGGYTF. The CDR3 DNA follows: TGTGCCAGCAGCTTGGGACAGGGGGCAGGTGGCTACACCTTC. Supplemented by reference TRBV5-5 and TRBJ1-2, the full variable domain reads DAGVTQSPTHLIKTRGQQVTLRCSPISGHKSVSWYQQVLGQGPQFIFQYYEKEERGRGNFPDRFSARQFPNYSSELNVNALLLGDSALYLCASSLGQGAGGYTFGSGTRLTVV.

This chain uses TRBV9 with TRBJ2-7; D may be TRBD2 (5 bases). Germline V lookup: CDR1 SGDLS, CDR2 YYNGEE. The CDR3 has 14 amino acids. V dropped 0 bases and J dropped 7 bases, with 14 bases sitting between them. The chain's CDR3 is CASSVEGLGKEQYF. The CDR3 bases are TGTGCCAGCAGCGTAGAGGGTCTCGGGAAGGAGCAGTACTTC.

The chain recombines TRBV5-1 with TRBJ2-7; 10 bases match TRBD2. The CDR3 length is 16 residues. The V and J ends lost 3 bases and 0 bases, in that order; junction bases with no gene match: 6. From germline, CDR1 is SGHRS and CDR2 YFSETQ. The CDR3 reads CASSSLSGGPSYEQYF. In DNA, the CDR3 is TGCGCCAGCAGCTCTCTTAGCGGGGGGCCCTCCTACGAGCAGTACTTC.

The J gene is TRBJ1-5, the V gene TRBV29-1; 8 bases are shared with TRBD1. Looked up from germline, CDR1 is SQVTM and CDR2 is ANQGSEA. With 4 bases clipped from V and 6 bases from J, the junction kept 20 bases outside the gene matches. This CDR3 is 18 amino acids long. The CDR3 DNA follows: TGCAGCGTTGGGGGACAGGCCCTCAAAGTATGGTATACTCAGCCCCAGCATTTT. This translates into CSVGGQALKVWYTQPQHF.

The genes are TRBV5-4 and TRBJ2-3; D is unclear. The germline gives CDR1 SGHNT, CDR2 YYREEE (reference sequence). The CDR3 consists of 15 residues. V was cut by 0 bases and J by 2 bases, with 10 bases left in between. The CDR3: CASSLAHTDTDTQYF. The CDR3, as DNA: TGTGCCAGCAGCTTGGCGCATACTGACACAGATACGCAGTATTTT.

This clone came up a few times. V and J are TRBV9 and TRBJ2-1, with D possibly being TRBD2 (6 bases). V lost 0 bases, J lost 10 bases, and 14 bases lay in between. The CDR3 runs 14 residues. The germline V gene has CDR1 SGDLS and CDR2 YYNGEE. CDR3 amino acids: CASSVATPAGEQFF. The CDR3, as DNA: TGTGCCAGCAGCGTAGCTACCCCCGCGGGGGAGCAGTTCTTC.

This chain uses TRBV4-1 with TRBJ1-4, with 9 bases lining up with TRBD1. The CDR3 extends over 14 amino acids. Per the germline V gene, CDR1 is MGHRA and CDR2 is YSYEKL. J gave up 10 bases and V 2 bases, and 5 bases lay outside the gene matches. The CDR3 reads CASSQPGQGGKLFF. The CDR3 DNA reads as TGCGCCAGCAGCCAACCGGGACAGGGAGGAAAACTGTTTTTT.

The gene calls are TRBV5-1 and TRBJ2-5, with a weak D call TRBD1 (5 bases). The V gene's germline CDR1 is SGHRS and CDR2 YFSETQ. The germline V and J ends were trimmed by 4 bases and 5 bases, with 18 bases remaining between them. The CDR3 length is 15 residues. The CDR3 sequence is CASSPGHLRKETQYF. DNA for the CDR3: TGCGCCAGCAGCCCAGGACATCTTAGGAAGGAGACCCAGTACTTC. The full variable domain, in which reference TRBV5-1 and TRBJ2-5 provide the parts outside the CDR3, is KAGVTQTPRYLIKTRGQQVTLSCSPISGHRSVSWYQQTPGQGLQFLFEYFSETQRNKGNFPGRFSGRQFSNSRSEMNVSTLELGDSALYLCASSPGHLRKETQYFGPGTRLLVL.

The V call is TRBV7-9, the J call TRBJ1-1; D is unclear. Germline V gene sequence: CDR1 SEHNR, CDR2 FQNEAQ (reference sequence). This CDR3 is 15 amino acids long. V dropped 6 bases and J dropped 11 bases, with 25 bases sitting between them. CDR3 amino acids: CASRFWSVRDGEAFF. The CDR3, as DNA: TGTGCCAGCAGATTCTGGTCAGTAAGAGACGGGGAGGCTTTCTTT.

The chain carries TRBV5-1 and TRBJ1-5; D unresolved. The CDR3 is 15 amino acids. Germline V gene data show CDR1 as SGHRS and CDR2 as YFSETQ. Trimming shortened V by 7 bases and J by 0 bases, and 14 bases separated the two germline ends. The CDR3: CASSVDGNSNQPQHF. CDR3 nucleotides: TGCGCCAGCTCGGTAGACGGGAATAGCAATCAGCCCCAGCATTTT. Based on the CDR3 plus reference TRBV5-1 and TRBJ1-5, the full variable domain is KAGVTQTPRYLIKTRGQQVTLSCSPISGHRSVSWYQQTPGQGLQFLFEYFSETQRNKGNFPGRFSGRQFSNSRSEMNVSTLELGDSALYLCASSVDGNSNQPQHFGDGTRLSIL.

This clone appeared a single time. The CDR3 here is CASSLSRGNQPQHF. CDR3 bases: TGTGCCAGCAGCTTAAGTAGGGGGAATCAGCCCCAGCATTTT. The rearrangement joins TRBV7-9 to TRBJ1-5; the D gene is possibly TRBD1 (6 bases). The germline V gene encodes CDR1 SEHNR and CDR2 FQNEAQ (reference sequence). The CDR3 loop spans 14 amino acids. V lost 2 bases and J 4 bases, leaving 9 bases between the germline ends.

This clone turned up a few times. The chain recombines TRBV18 with TRBJ1-1, with 7 positions matching TRBD1. This CDR3 has 15 amino acids. CDR1 KGHSH and CDR2 LQKENI come from the germline V gene. The V gene end was trimmed by 2 bases and the J gene end by 4 bases; junction bases not matched to a gene: 7. CDR3 residues: CASSPYEGATTEAFF. As DNA, the CDR3 is TGTGCCAGCTCACCATACGAGGGGGCGACCACTGAAGCTTTCTTT.

This chain joins TRBV28 and TRBJ1-2; D may be TRBD1 (5 bases). V lost 6 bases to trimming and J lost 7 bases, with 24 bases between them. Per the germline V gene, CDR1 is MDHEN and CDR2 is SYDVKM. This CDR3 contains 16 residues. As DNA, the CDR3 is TGTGCCAGCAGCAGACGGGGGAGCCCCTTGGAGGGTGGCTACACCTTC. This codes for CASSRRGSPLEGGYTF.

The chain employs TRBV14 and TRBJ1-3, with D uncertain. This CDR3 spans 15 amino acids. The V gene's germline CDR1 is SGHDN and CDR2 FVKESK. V was trimmed by 3 bases and J by 0 bases, leaving 9 bases between them. The CDR3 region is CASSHVPGSGNTIYF. CDR3 nucleotides: TGTGCCAGCAGCCATGTGCCCGGCTCTGGAAACACCATATATTTT. The whole variable domain, filled in from reference TRBV14 and TRBJ1-3, reads EAGVTQFPSHSVIEKGQTVTLRCDPISGHDNLYWYRRVMGKEIKFLLHFVKESKQDESGMPNNRFLAERTGGTYSTLKVQPAELEDSGVYFCASSHVPGSGNTIYFGEGSWLTVV.

This clone was counted only a few times. The chain joins TRBV7-3 to TRBJ2-2; 8 bases align to TRBD1. CDR1 and CDR2 (germline): SGHTA, FQGTGA. V shed 5 bases and J 4 bases; nucleotides not matched to a gene: 9. The CDR3 loop spans 16 amino acids. CDR3 DNA: TGTGCCAGCAGCCCAAACAGGGGGGCGGGCACCGGGGAGCTGTTTTTT. This gives the protein CASSPNRGAGTGELFF.